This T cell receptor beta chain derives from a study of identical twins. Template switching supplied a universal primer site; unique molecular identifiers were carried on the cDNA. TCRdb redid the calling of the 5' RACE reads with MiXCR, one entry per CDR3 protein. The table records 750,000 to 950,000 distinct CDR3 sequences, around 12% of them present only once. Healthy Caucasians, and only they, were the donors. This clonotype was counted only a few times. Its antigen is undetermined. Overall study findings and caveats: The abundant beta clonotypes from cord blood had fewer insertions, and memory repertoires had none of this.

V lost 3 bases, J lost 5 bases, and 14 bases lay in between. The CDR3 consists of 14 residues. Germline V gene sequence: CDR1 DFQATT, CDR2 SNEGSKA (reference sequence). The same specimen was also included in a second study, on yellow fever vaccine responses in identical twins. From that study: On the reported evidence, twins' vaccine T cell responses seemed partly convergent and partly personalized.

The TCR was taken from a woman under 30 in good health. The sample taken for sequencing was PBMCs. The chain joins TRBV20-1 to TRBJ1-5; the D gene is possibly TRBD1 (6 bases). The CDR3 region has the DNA TGCAGTGCTAGGGGAGCCTCAGGGGATCAGCCCCAGCATTTT. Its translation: CSARGASGDQPQHF.